A single sample gave rise to the 3 T cell receptor beta chains below, sequenced in a study of lymphopenia after photon versus proton radiotherapy. Some clones are missing from TCRdb's copy, which holds only in-frame ones; the method was immunoSEQ multiplex PCR. The sample records around 20,000 clones, 85% being singletons. Sequences were derived from peripheral blood, sampled from a patient treated with photon-based radiotherapy. These receptors all stem from a man in his 60s with pancreatic cancer.

The V and J genes are TRBV9 and TRBJ1-5; D is uncertain. V dropped 0 bases and J dropped 4 bases, with 11 bases sitting between them. Germline-derived CDR1 and CDR2 are SGDLS and YYNGEE. This CDR3 region has 15 residues. CDR3 nucleotides: TGTGCCAGCAGCGTAGGAGCAAACCAAAATCAGCCCCAGCATTTT. Protein product: CASSVGANQNQPQHF.

V and J are TRBV7-2 and TRBJ1-6; a weak D match, TRBD1 (6 bases). Germline V gene sequence: CDR1 SGHTA, CDR2 FQGNSA. Trimming cost V 2 bases and J 6 bases, with 17 bases left between them. The CDR3 totals 17 residues. The CDR3 DNA reads as TGTGCCAGCAGCTTATTCCCCAGGGGCCCGGCTAATTCACCCCTCCACTTT. Translated: CASSLFPRGPANSPLHF.

V gene TRBV1 combines with J gene TRBJ2-5; TRBD1, the D gene given by the table, was not confirmed from the DNA. TRBV1 is termed a pseudogene. CDR3 length: 15 amino acids. CDR3 DNA sequence: TGCACCAGCAGCAATAGACAGGACCCACAAGAGACCCAGTACTTC. It translates to CTSSNRQDPQETQYF.